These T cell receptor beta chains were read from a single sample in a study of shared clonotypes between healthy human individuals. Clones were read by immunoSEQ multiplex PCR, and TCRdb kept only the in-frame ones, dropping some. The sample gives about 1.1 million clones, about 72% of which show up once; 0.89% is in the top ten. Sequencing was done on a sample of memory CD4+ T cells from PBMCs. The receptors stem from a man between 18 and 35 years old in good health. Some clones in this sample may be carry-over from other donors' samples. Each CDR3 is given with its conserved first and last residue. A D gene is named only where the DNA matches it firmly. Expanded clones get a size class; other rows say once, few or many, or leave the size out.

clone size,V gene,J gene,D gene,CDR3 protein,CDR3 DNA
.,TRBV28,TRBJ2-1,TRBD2,CASSLSGLELLFF,TGTGCCAGCAGTTTATCGGGACTAGAGTTGCTGTTCTTC
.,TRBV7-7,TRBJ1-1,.,CASSLDQAAEAFF,TGTGCCAGCAGCTTAGACCAGGCCGCTGAAGCTTTCTTT
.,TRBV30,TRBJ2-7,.,CAWRDEYEQYF,TGTGCCTGGAGGGACGAATACGAGCAGTACTTC
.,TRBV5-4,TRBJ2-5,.,CASSLFEGAVDSETQYF,TGTGCCAGCAGCTTGTTTGAAGGAGCGGTCGATTCAGAGACCCAGTACTTC
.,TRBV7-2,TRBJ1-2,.,CASSPGSAGGYGYTF,TGTGCCAGCAGCCCTGGCTCGGCGGGAGGGTATGGCTACACCTTC
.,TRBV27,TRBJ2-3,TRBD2,CASSGGTSGRAWGTDTQYF,TGTGCCAGCAGTGGGGGGACTAGCGGGAGGGCTTGGGGCACAGATACGCAGTATTTT
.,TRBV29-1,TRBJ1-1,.,CSVKGGGTEAFF,TGCAGCGTCAAGGGGGGGGGCACTGAAGCTTTCTTT
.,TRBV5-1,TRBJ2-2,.,CASSSRTGELFF,TGCGCCAGCAGCTCCCGGACCGGGGAGCTGTTTTTT
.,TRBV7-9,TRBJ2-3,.,CASSLEAGPGRAVTQYF,TGTGCCAGCAGCTTAGAGGCTGGGCCGGGCCGAGCTGTTACGCAGTATTTT
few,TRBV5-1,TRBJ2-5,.,CASSRLGTNQETQYF,TGCGCCAGCAGCCGTCTCGGGACCAACCAAGAGACCCAGTACTTC
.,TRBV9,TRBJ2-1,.,CASSGLRVEQFF,TGTGCCAGCAGCGGCCTAAGGGTTGAGCAGTTCTTC
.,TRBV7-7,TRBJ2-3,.,CASSPGTASNTQYF,TGTGCCAGCAGCCCGGGGACGGCTTCTAATACGCAGTATTTT
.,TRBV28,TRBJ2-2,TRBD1,CASTGTVNTGELFF,TGTGCCAGCACCGGGACAGTGAACACCGGGGAGCTGTTTTTT
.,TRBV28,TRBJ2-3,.,CASNKGGRGDTQYF,TGTGCCAGCAATAAGGGGGGAAGGGGGGATACGCAGTATTTT
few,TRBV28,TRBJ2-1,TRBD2,CASSLGTSGAEQFF,TGTGCCAGCAGTTTGGGGACTAGCGGAGCTGAGCAGTTCTTC
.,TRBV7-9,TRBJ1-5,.,CASSFSGTPHQPQHF,TGTGCCAGCAGCTTTAGCGGGACACCTCATCAGCCCCAGCATTTT
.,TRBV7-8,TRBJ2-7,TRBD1,CASSISFRDRAGKQYF,TGTGCCAGCAGCATCTCTTTTCGGGACAGGGCCGGAAAGCAGTACTTC
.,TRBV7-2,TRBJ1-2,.,CASSLSTGTNGYTF,TGTGCCAGCAGCCTATCAACAGGGACAAATGGCTACACCTTC
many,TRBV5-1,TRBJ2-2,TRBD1,CASSPANRGSTGELFF,TGCGCCAGCAGCCCGGCAAACAGGGGAAGCACCGGGGAGCTGTTTTTT
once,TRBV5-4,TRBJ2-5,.,CASSSRQEETQYF,TGTGCCAGCAGCTCCCGACAGGAAGAGACCCAGTACTTC
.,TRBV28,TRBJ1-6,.,CASSPWTRNSPLHF,TGTGCCAGCAGTCCCTGGACACGCAATTCACCCCTCCACTTT
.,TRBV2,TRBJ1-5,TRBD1,CASGDSNSNQPQHF,TGTGCCAGCGGGGACAGTAACTCGAATCAGCCCCAGCATTTT
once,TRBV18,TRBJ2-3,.,CASSDFRGPTDTQYF,TGTGCCAGCTCGGACTTTCGGGGTCCGACAGATACGCAGTATTTT
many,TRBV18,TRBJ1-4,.,CASSPDDRRGEKLFF,TGTGCCAGCTCACCAGATGACCGGAGGGGCGAAAAACTGTTTTTT
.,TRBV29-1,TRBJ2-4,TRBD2,CSARTSGTDIQYF,TGCAGCGCCCGGACTAGCGGGACAGACATTCAGTACTTC
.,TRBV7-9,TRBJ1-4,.,CASSLRATNEKLFF,TGTGCCAGCAGCCTCAGGGCAACTAATGAAAAACTGTTTTTT
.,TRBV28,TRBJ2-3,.,CASSPPGSRTQYF,TGTGCCAGCAGTCCCCCGGGATCACGTACGCAGTATTTT
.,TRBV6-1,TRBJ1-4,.,CASRPGLSNEKLFF,TGTGCCAGCAGGCCGGGACTGAGTAATGAAAAACTGTTTTTT